Below are 14 T cell receptor beta chains sequenced from a single sample in a study of T cell repertoires in cytomegalovirus infection. Antigens for these TCRs are unknown. MiXCR, applied by TCRdb to the reads, yields one record per CDR3 protein. This repertoire shows about 310,000 distinct CDR3 sequences, 20% to 25% found once; its top ten account for approximately 12%. This specimen was cultured PBMCs, taken from culture after CMV antigen stimulation. The receptors come from a human donor in good health (CMV status not recorded). Some clones in this sample may be carry-over from other donors' samples.

The J gene is TRBJ2-2, the V gene TRBV10-3; 7 positions agree with TRBD2. V was clipped by 2 bases and J by 4 bases; unmatched bases: 1. The CDR3 length is 14 residues. CDR1 ENHRY and CDR2 SYGVKD come from the germline V gene. The DNA for the CDR3 is TGTGCCATCAGTGAGGGACTAGGCACCGGGGAGCTGTTTTTT. Residues: CAISEGLGTGELFF.

A few counts support this clonotype. The rearrangement joins TRBV11-2 to TRBJ2-3, with 8 bases matching TRBD2. This CDR3 is built from 12 residues. Trimming took 2 bases from V and 11 from J; bases not matched to a gene: 3. Germline CDR1 and CDR2: SGHAT and FQNNGV. In DNA, the CDR3 is TGTGCCAGCAGCTTATTAGCGGGAAAGCAGTATTTT. Its protein is CASSLLAGKQYF. The entire variable domain, with the rest obtained from reference TRBV11-2 and TRBJ2-3, is as follows: EAGVAQSPRYKIIEKRQSVAFWCNPISGHATLYWYQQILGQGPKLLIQFQNNGVVDDSQLPKDRFSAERLKGVDSTLKIQPAKLEDSAVYLCASSLLAGKQYFGPGTRLTVL.

This clonotype showed up just a few times. The CDR3 bases are TGTGCCAGCAGTCTCTACTCCAAAAAGGGTGAAAAACTGTTTTTT. Residues: CASSLYSKKGEKLFF. The rearrangement links TRBV12-3 or TRBV12-4 to TRBJ1-4; no definite D call. The CDR3 runs 15 residues. The V gene lost 5 bases and the J gene lost 7 bases, with 17 bases spanning the gap.

This clonotype was counted only a few times. The rearrangement joins TRBV5-6 to TRBJ2-3; D may be TRBD2 (7 bases). The ends were cut back, 0 bases at V and 0 bases at J, with 11 bases in the middle. Germline CDR1 is SGHDT and CDR2 is YYEEEE. The CDR3 has 16 residues. DNA for the CDR3: TGTGCCAGCAGCTTGGTTCGGGGGGCAAGCACAGATACGCAGTATTTT. It translates to CASSLVRGASTDTQYF.

CDR3 nucleotides: TGTGCCAGCCCCATCGACGAGGATTCACCCCTCCACTTT. It encodes CASPIDEDSPLHF. The V and J genes are TRBV6-4 and TRBJ1-6; D remains ambiguous. The length of the CDR3 is 13 residues. Germline V gene sequence: CDR1 MRHNA, CDR2 SNTAGT. Trimming took off 8 bases at V and 8 bases at J, with 13 bases between the two ends.

The chain has TRBV19 and TRBJ2-3; no clear D. Germline CDR1 and CDR2: LNHDA and SQIVND (reference sequence). With 2 bases removed from V and 3 bases from J, the gap between germline ends came to 6 bases. The CDR3 is 13 amino acids. The DNA for the CDR3 is TGTGCCAGTAGTATACATATTACAGATACGCAGTATTTT. Its protein is CASSIHITDTQYF.

V usage is TRBV25-1 and J usage is TRBJ1-2; perhaps TRBD1 as D (6 bases). CDR1 and CDR2 (germline): MGHDK, SYGVNS. The V gene lost 2 bases and the J gene lost 4 bases, with 11 bases spanning the gap. This CDR3 is 14 amino acids long. CDR3 sequence: CASSEMDSIYGYTF. CDR3 nucleotide sequence: TGTGCCAGCAGTGAAATGGACAGCATCTATGGCTACACCTTC.

The genes are TRBV18 and TRBJ1-5; D is undetermined. The CDR3 length is 15 residues. Germline loops: CDR1 KGHSH, CDR2 LQKENI. Between the trimmed V and J ends, which lost 2 bases and 0 bases, there was a span of 8 bases. The CDR3 DNA is TGTGCCAGCTCACCATCACAGCCTAGCAATCAGCCCCAGCATTTT. This encodes CASSPSQPSNQPQHF.

The sample holds many counts of this clonotype. The rearrangement joins TRBV6-1 to TRBJ1-1; 7 positions agree with TRBD1. CDR1 is MNHNS, CDR2 SASEGT, per germline. This CDR3 spans 13 amino acids. Trimming cost V 7 bases and J 4 bases; bases outside gene matches: 6. CDR3 sequence (DNA): TGTGCCAGCAAAACCACAGGGGTCACTGAAGCTTTCTTT. It yields the protein CASKTTGVTEAFF.

This clonotype was counted at least ten times. This chain connects TRBV7-2 to TRBJ2-3; maybe TRBD1 (6 bases). Per the germline V gene, CDR1 is SGHTA and CDR2 is FQGNSA. V lost 4 bases and J lost 6, with 8 bases in between. The CDR3 covers 12 residues. The CDR3 nucleotides are TGTGCCAGCAGCTCTAGGGGGGATACGCAGTATTTT. Its protein is CASSSRGDTQYF.

V gene TRBV4-1 combines with J gene TRBJ1-4, with D perhaps TRBD1 (6 bases). CDR1 MGHRA and CDR2 YSYEKL come from the germline V gene. The ends were cut back, 7 bases at V and 0 bases at J, with 12 bases in the middle. The CDR3 runs 15 residues. This CDR3 is CASKEQGTTNEKLFF. CDR3 in DNA: TGCGCCAGCAAAGAACAGGGAACAACTAATGAAAAACTGTTTTTT.

The J gene is TRBJ2-5, the V gene TRBV6-6; TRBD1 agrees at 9 bases. This CDR3 has 14 residues. Losses at the gene ends were 6 bases for V and 5 bases for J; bases not matched to a gene: 7. Per the germline V gene, CDR1 is MNHNY and CDR2 is SVGAGI (reference sequence). CDR3 DNA: TGTGCCAGCAGACAAACAGGGGGCTCGGAGACCCAGTACTTC. It is translated as CASRQTGGSETQYF.

V gene TRBV7-2 combines with J gene TRBJ2-1; D is ambiguous. The CDR3 extends over 15 amino acids. The germline V gene has CDR1 SGHTA and CDR2 FQGNSA. V was clipped by 4 bases and J by 3 bases, with 13 bases between them. The CDR3 coding sequence is TGTGCCAGCAGCTCAGAACCCCCTGGCTACAATGAGCAGTTCTTC. Translating it yields CASSSEPPGYNEQFF.

The chain uses TRBV27 and TRBJ1-5; a possible D gene is TRBD1 (6 bases). Trimming stripped 5 bases from V and 0 bases from J, with 17 bases between. Germline loops: CDR1 MNHEY, CDR2 SMNVEV (reference sequence). The CDR3 spans 17 residues. In nucleotides, the CDR3 is TGTGCCAGCAGTGGCTTGGGTTCACAGGGTAGCAATCAGCCCCAGCATTTT. As protein: CASSGLGSQGSNQPQHF.